Presented here are 5 T cell receptor beta chains from one specimen sequenced in a study of shared clonotypes between healthy human individuals. Naive CD8 isolation took CD45RO-negative cells positively selected for CCR7 and excluded terminally differentiated effector memory CD45RA+ cells. Measured with immunoSEQ multiplex PCR; TCRdb has only the in-frame clones, and not every one. Of around 560,000 clones listed, 85% to 95% were seen once; the top ten hold about 0.11%. Specimen: naive CD8+ T cells sorted from blood. The origin of the receptors is a woman in her twenties or thirties in good health.

With respect to this clone: Other DNA sequences of this sample code for an identical CDR3. V usage is TRBV27 and J usage is TRBJ2-7; D not resolved. This CDR3 comprises 11 residues. The germline V gene encodes CDR1 MNHEY and CDR2 SMNVEV (reference sequence). V gave up 2 bases and J gave up 6 bases, with 5 bases separating them. CDR3: CASSLGGEQYF. CDR3 bases: TGTGCCAGCAGTTTAGGTGGCGAGCAGTACTTC.

The chain links TRBV2 to TRBJ1-1; 8 nucleotides agree with TRBD1. The CDR3 loop spans 15 amino acids. CDR1 is SNHLY, CDR2 FYNNEI, per germline. V dropped 7 bases and J dropped 4; count of bases not matched to a gene: 11. CDR3 loop: CASTPWQGASTEAFF. In DNA form, the CDR3 reads TGTGCCAGCACCCCGTGGCAGGGGGCGTCCACTGAAGCTTTCTTT.

Note on this clone: This sample also contains other DNA sequences that code for the same CDR3. The chain recombines TRBV5-6 with TRBJ2-3; no firm D call. In germline, CDR1 is SGHDT, CDR2 YYEEEE. This CDR3 contains 12 residues. The V gene lost 2 bases and the J gene lost 1 base, with 2 bases spanning the gap. CDR3 protein: CASSFGTDTQYF. DNA for the CDR3: TGTGCCAGCAGCTTCGGCACAGATACGCAGTATTTT.

V gene TRBV13 combines with J gene TRBJ2-1, with 8 bases fitting TRBD2. V shed 2 bases and J 4 bases; nucleotides not matched to a gene: 4. The CDR3 is 15 residues long. Germline CDR1 reads PRHDT; CDR2 reads FYEKMQ (reference sequence). CDR3 DNA sequence: TGTGCCAGCAGCTTACTTGGCGGGGGGTACAATGAGCAGTTCTTC. This gives the protein CASSLLGGGYNEQFF.

The rearrangement joins TRBV5-4 to TRBJ2-3; the D is unclear. The CDR3 contains 14 residues. With 0 bases removed from V and 2 bases from J, the gap between germline ends came to 7 bases. CDR1 is SGHNT and CDR2 is YYREEE in the germline V gene (reference sequence). The CDR3 DNA reads TGTGCCAGCAGCTTGGGCATTTTCACAGATACGCAGTATTTT. Translating it yields CASSLGIFTDTQYF.